These 8 T cell receptor beta chains share one sample of origin, sequenced in a study of cytomegalovirus exposure and HLA in healthy donors. It was with 60 Vbeta and 13 Jbeta primers that the PCR ran. TCRdb's table, derived via immunoSEQ multiplex PCR, lists solely in-frame clones and lacks some. The sample has about 130,000 clones; approximately 78% are singletons. What was sequenced was PBMCs. These receptors came from a human donor in good health.

CDR3 bases: TGCAGCGTTGTTTTGACGGGTACTGAAGCTTTCTTT. It is translated as CSVVLTGTEAFF. This chain connects TRBV29-1 to TRBJ1-1, with no clear D. CDR1 is SQVTM and CDR2 is ANQGSEA in the germline V gene. V was clipped by 4 bases and J by 5 bases, with 11 bases between them. This CDR3 region has 12 residues. The complete variable domain, with remaining parts taken from reference TRBV29-1 and TRBJ1-1, reads SAVISQKPSRDICQRGTSLTIQCQVDSQVTMMFWYRQQPGQSLTLIATANQGSEATYESGFVIDKFPISRPNLTFSTLTVSNMSPEDSSIYLCSVVLTGTEAFFGQGTRLTVV.

V gene TRBV4-2 combines with J gene TRBJ2-2; TRBD2 matches at 8 bases. V shed 0 bases and J 0 bases; nucleotides not matched to a gene: 3. Germline values: CDR1 LGHNA, CDR2 YNFKEQ. The CDR3 has 17 residues. The CDR3 DNA follows: TGTGCCAGCAGCCAAGATCCGGGGGGGGCGAACACCGGGGAGCTGTTTTTT. This translates into CASSQDPGGANTGELFF.

The V and J genes are TRBV7-9 and TRBJ2-7; 7 bases match TRBD1. After removal of 4 bases from V and 0 bases from J, the junction contained 9 bases not matched to a gene. CDR1 is SEHNR, CDR2 FQNEAQ, per germline (reference sequence). This CDR3 contains 16 residues. CDR3 amino acids: CASSSDRVRGSYEQYF. Written as DNA, the CDR3 is TGTGCCAGCAGCTCAGACAGGGTGAGGGGCTCCTACGAGCAGTACTTC.

V and J are TRBV7-2 and TRBJ2-2, with 9 bases matching TRBD2. The germline CDR1 and CDR2 sequences are SGHTA and FQGNSA. This CDR3 has 15 residues. The trim removed 5 bases at V and 6 bases at J, leaving 7 bases unmatched. The CDR3 region has the DNA TGTGCCAGCAGCAGTGGGACTAGCCATTCCGGGGAGCTGTTTTTT. It encodes CASSSGTSHSGELFF.

CDR3 nucleotide sequence: TGTGCCAGCAGCTTAGCAGGCGGTAGCAATCAGCCCCAGCATTTT. It specifies CASSLAGGSNQPQHF. The chain carries TRBV7-2 and TRBJ1-5, with D unresolved. V was shortened by 0 bases and J by 0 bases, with 6 bases between the two germline ends. Germline V gene data show CDR1 as SGHTA and CDR2 as FQGNSA. The CDR3 consists of 15 residues.

Notes on this clone: An end of the junction differs from the germline gene, which may be a read error. The chain joins TRBV7-9 to TRBJ2-5, with 15 nucleotides matching TRBD2. CDR1 SEHNR and CDR2 FQNEAQ come from the germline V gene (reference sequence). The CDR3 consists of 19 residues. CDR3 sequence (DNA): TGTTCCAGCAGCCATGGAACTACCGGGACTAGCGGGGGGAAAGAGACCCAGTACTTC. This sequence encodes CSSSHGTTGTSGGKETQYF.

The J gene is TRBJ2-5, the V gene TRBV9; 11 nucleotides agree with TRBD2. V shed 4 bases, J shed 0 bases, and the junction held 5 bases outside the gene matches. Germline V gene sequence: CDR1 SGDLS, CDR2 YYNGEE. This CDR3 spans 16 amino acids. The CDR3 sequence is CASSPRTSGYQETQYF. The CDR3 DNA is TGTGCCAGCAGCCCCCGGACTAGCGGGTACCAAGAGACCCAGTACTTC.

The genes are TRBV7-2 and TRBJ2-3, with 8 bases fitting TRBD1. V dropped 5 bases and J dropped 6; count of bases not matched to a gene: 13. The CDR3 covers 16 residues. Germline V CDR1 and CDR2: SGHTA, FQGNSA. The CDR3 coding sequence is TGTGCCAGCAGCCTAGGATATCCAGGGGGCGGTGATACGCAGTATTTT. Translated, it gives CASSLGYPGGGDTQYF.